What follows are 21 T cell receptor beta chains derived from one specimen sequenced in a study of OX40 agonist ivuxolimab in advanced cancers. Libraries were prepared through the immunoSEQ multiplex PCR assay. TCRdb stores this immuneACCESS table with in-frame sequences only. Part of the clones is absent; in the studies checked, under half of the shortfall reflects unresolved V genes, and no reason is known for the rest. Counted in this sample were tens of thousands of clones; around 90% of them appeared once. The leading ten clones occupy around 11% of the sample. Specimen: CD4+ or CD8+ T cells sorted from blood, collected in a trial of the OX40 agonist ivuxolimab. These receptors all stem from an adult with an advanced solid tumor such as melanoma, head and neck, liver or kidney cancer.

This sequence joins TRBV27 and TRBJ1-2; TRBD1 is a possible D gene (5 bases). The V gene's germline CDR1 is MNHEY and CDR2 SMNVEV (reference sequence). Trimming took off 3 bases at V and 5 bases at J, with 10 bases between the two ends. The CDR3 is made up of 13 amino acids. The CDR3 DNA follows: TGTGCCAGCAGTTTTGGACACGGATATGGCTACACCTTC. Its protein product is CASSFGHGYGYTF.

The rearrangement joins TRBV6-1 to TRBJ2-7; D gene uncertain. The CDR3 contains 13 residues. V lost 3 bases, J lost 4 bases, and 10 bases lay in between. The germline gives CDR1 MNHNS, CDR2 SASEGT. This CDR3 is CASSEGSDYEQYF. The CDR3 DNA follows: TGTGCCAGCAGTGAGGGCAGTGATTACGAGCAGTACTTC.

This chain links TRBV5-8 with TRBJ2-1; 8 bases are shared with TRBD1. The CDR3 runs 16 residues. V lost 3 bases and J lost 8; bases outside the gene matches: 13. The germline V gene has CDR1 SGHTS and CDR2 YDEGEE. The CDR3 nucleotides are TGTGCCAGCAGCTCGACACAGGGGGTCTCATTGGATGAGCAGTTCTTC. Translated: CASSSTQGVSLDEQFF. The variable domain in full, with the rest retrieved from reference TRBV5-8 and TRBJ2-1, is EAGVTQSPTHLIKTRGQQATLRCSPISGHTSVYWYQQALGLGLQFLLWYDEGEERNRGNFPPRFSGRQFPNYSSELNVNALELEDSALYLCASSSTQGVSLDEQFFGPGTRLTVL.

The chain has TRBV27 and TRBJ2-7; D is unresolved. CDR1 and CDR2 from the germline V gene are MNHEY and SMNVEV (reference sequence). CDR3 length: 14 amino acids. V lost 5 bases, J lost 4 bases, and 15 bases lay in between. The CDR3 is CASSLQLAGYEQYF. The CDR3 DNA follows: TGTGCCAGCAGTCTTCAATTGGCTGGGTACGAGCAGTACTTC.

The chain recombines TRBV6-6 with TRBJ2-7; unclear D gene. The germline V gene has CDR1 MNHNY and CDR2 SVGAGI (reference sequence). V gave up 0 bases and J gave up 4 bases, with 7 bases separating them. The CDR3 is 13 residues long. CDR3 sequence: CASSYSTGYEQYF. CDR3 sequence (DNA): TGTGCCAGCAGTTACTCGACTGGGTACGAGCAGTACTTC.

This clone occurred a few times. The CDR3 sequence is CATSSQDSHRVIGYGYTF. Here the CDR3 DNA reads TGTGCCACCAGCAGTCAAGACTCGCACCGGGTAATCGGATACGGCTACACCTTC. The chain carries TRBV15 and TRBJ1-2, with no clear D. The CDR3 consists of 18 residues. Trimming removed 3 bases at V and 8 bases at J, with 28 bases between. CDR1 and CDR2 from the germline V gene are LNHNV and YYDKDF (reference sequence).

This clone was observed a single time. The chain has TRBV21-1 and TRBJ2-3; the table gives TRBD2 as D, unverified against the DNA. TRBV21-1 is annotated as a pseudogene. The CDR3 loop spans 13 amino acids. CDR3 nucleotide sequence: TGTGCCAGCAGCGGGAGGCGCACAGATACGCAGTATTTT. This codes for CASSGRRTDTQYF.

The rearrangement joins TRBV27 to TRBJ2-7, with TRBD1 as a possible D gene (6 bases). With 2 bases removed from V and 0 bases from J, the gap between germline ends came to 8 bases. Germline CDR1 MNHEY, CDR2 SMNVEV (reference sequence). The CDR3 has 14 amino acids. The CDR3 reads CASSLTGHSYEQYF. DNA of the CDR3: TGTGCCAGCAGTTTAACGGGACACTCCTACGAGCAGTACTTC.

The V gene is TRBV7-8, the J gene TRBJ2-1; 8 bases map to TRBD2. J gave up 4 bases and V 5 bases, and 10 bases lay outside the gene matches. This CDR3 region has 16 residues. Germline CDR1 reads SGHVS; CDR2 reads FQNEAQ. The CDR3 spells CASSLRAGGTYNEQFF. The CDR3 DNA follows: TGTGCCAGCAGCCTACGCGCGGGGGGCACATACAATGAGCAGTTCTTC.

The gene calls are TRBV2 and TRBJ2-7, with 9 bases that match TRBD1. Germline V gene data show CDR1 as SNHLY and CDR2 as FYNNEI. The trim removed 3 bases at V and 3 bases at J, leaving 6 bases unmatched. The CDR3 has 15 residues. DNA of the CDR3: TGTGCCAGCAGTGACACAGGGGGCTACCACTACGAGCAGTACTTC. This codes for CASSDTGGYHYEQYF.

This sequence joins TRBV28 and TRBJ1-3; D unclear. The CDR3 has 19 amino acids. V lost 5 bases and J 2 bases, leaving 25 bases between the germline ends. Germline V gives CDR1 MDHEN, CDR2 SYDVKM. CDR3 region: CASSSRWAADQGPGNTIYF. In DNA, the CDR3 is TGTGCCAGCAGTAGTCGTTGGGCAGCAGATCAAGGGCCTGGAAACACCATATATTTT.

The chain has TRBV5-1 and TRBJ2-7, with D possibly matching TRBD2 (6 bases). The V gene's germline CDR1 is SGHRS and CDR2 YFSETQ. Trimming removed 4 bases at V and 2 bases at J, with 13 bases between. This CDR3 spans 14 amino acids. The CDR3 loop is CASSGAEGTYEQYF. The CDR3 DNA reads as TGCGCCAGCAGCGGGGCGGAGGGGACCTACGAGCAGTACTTC.

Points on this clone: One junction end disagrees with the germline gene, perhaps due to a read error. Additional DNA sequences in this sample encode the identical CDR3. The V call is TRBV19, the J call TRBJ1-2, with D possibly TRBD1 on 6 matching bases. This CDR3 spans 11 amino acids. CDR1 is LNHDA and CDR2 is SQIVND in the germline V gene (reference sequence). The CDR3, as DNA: TGCGCCAGTAGTACAGGGTCCGGCTACACCTTC. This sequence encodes CASSTGSGYTF.

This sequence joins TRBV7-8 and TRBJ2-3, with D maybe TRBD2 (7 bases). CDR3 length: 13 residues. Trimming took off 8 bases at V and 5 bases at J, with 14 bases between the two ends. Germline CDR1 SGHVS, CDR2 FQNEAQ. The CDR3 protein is CASQGGVGDTQYF. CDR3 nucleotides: TGTGCCAGCCAAGGGGGGGTCGGAGATACGCAGTATTTT.

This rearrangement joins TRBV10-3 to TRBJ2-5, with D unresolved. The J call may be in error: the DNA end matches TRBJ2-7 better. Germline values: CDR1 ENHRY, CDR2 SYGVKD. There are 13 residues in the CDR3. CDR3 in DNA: TGTGCCATCGCTGTAGCCACCTCCTACGAGCAGTACTTC. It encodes CAIAVATSYEQYF.

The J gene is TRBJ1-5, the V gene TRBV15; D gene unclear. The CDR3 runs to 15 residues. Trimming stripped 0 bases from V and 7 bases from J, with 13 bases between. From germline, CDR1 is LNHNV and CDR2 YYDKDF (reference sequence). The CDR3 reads CATSRDRSSGQPQHF. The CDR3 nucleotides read TGTGCCACCAGCAGAGACAGGTCCTCGGGGCAGCCCCAGCATTTT.

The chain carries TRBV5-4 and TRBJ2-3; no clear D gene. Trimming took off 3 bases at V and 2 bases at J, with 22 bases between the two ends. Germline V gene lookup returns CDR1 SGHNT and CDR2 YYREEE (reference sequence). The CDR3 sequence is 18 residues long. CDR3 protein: CASSYAIRLRKTTDTQYF. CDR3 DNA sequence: TGTGCCAGCAGCTACGCAATAAGGTTGCGGAAGACCACAGATACGCAGTATTTT.

For the CDR3, the DNA is TGTGCCAGCAGTTTAGCGGGGGGAGGGGAGACCCAGTACTTC. This encodes CASSLAGGGETQYF. This chain joins TRBV6-5 and TRBJ2-5, with 10 bases lining up with TRBD2. Germline loops: CDR1 MNHEY, CDR2 SVGAGI. CDR3 length equals 14 residues. Trimming removed 4 bases from V and 5 bases from J; junction bases left unmatched: 4.

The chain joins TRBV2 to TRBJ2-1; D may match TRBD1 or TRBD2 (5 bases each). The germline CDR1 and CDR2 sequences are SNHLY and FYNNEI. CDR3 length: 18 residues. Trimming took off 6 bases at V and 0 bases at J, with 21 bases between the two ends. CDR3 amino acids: CASRTAEGLMGSYNEQFF. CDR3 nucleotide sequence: TGTGCCAGCAGAACCGCCGAGGGGTTGATGGGCTCCTACAATGAGCAGTTCTTC.

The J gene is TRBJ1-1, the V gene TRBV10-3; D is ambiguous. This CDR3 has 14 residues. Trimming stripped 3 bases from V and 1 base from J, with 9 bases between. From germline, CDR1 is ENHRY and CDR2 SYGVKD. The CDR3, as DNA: TGTGCCATCAGTGATCACTCCTGGAACACTGAAGCTTTCTTT. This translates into CAISDHSWNTEAFF.

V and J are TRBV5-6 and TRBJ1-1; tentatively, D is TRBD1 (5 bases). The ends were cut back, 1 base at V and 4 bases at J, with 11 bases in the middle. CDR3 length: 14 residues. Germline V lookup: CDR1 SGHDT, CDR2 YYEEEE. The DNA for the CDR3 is TGTGCCAGCAGCTTGCAGGGTCGTGGCACTGAAGCTTTCTTT. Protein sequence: CASSLQGRGTEAFF.